This record concerns one T cell receptor (beta chain) sequence. The primer mix had 60 Vbeta and 13 Jbeta primers. Profiled with immunoSEQ multiplex PCR; TCRdb holds only in-frame clones, not every one. The sample has approximately 70,000 clones; roughly 80% are singletons. The CDR3 has 15 residues. Between the trimmed V and J ends, which lost 3 bases and 0 bases, there was a span of 9 bases. Germline V CDR1 and CDR2: LNHDA, SQIVND (reference sequence). The data originate from a study of cytomegalovirus exposure and HLA in healthy donors. The sample was PBMCs. The chain combines TRBV19 with TRBJ1-3; a possible D gene is TRBD1 (5 bases). The TCR sequence derives from a woman in her thirties in good health and CMV-seronegative. This CDR3 is CASSMYDSSGNTIYF. The CDR3 DNA is TGTGCCAGTAGTATGTATGACAGCTCTGGAAACACCATATATTTT. The complete variable domain, with remaining parts taken from reference TRBV19 and TRBJ1-3, reads DGGITQSPKYLFRKEGQNVTLSCEQNLNHDAMYWYRQDPGQGLRLIYYSQIVNDFQKGDIAEGYSVSREKKESFPLTVTSAQKNPTAFYLCASSMYDSSGNTIYFGEGSWLTVV.